The clone carrying this TCR beta chain was counted many times. Its antigen is still unknown. Unique molecular identifiers were attached to individual cDNA molecules. TCRdb itself ran the 5' RACE reads through MiXCR, one entry per CDR3 protein. The data hold tens of thousands of distinct CDR3 sequences, with roughly an eighth observed a single time. The record originates from a study of early T cells in non-severe SARS-CoV-2 infection. Study context: It was bulk RNA from unsorted whole blood that was sequenced, and the chains were unpaired. Findings and limits, study-wide: Sequences matched to VDJdb favored anti-spike CD8 responses, while private and CD4 specificities were missed.

The CDR3 is 15 residues long. Germline V gene sequence: CDR1 SGHAT, CDR2 FQNNGV. V was shortened by 6 bases and J by 0 bases, with 12 bases between the two germline ends. V usage is TRBV11-2 and J usage is TRBJ1-3; maybe TRBD1 (5 bases). The sequenced material came from whole blood. The clonotype comes from an adult who was a healthcare worker with PCR-confirmed SARS-CoV-2 infection or an uninfected control (not recorded which). The CDR3 coding sequence is TGTGCCAGCAGATTACAGGAAAGCTCTGGAAACACCATATATTTT. Translating it yields CASRLQESSGNTIYF.